These T cell receptor beta chains were read from a single sample in a study of blood T cell repertoires in COVID-19. TCRdb keeps only in-frame clones here, not all; method: immunoSEQ multiplex PCR. The sample gives under 300,000 clones, about 88% of which show up once; roughly 1.6% is in the top ten. Sequenced: PBMCs or T cells enriched from blood (not recorded which). Receptors originate from a woman aged 50 to 65 who had recovered from COVID-19. The CDR3 runs from the conserved cysteine through the conserved F or W. The D gene is left open where the match is weak. The size entry is marked missing in some rows and otherwise reads once, few, many or a size class.

>TRBD2|TRBJ2-3|TRBV5-1|16|once
TGCGCCAGCAGCTTCTCCCTAGCGGGAGGCGCAGATACGCAGTATTTT
CASSFSLAGGADTQYF
>TRBD2|TRBJ2-5|TRBV11-2|14|.
TGTGCCAGCAGCAGGACTAGCGGGAGGGAGACCCAGTACTTC
CASSRTSGRETQYF
>.|TRBJ2-7|TRBV7-9|13|.
TGTGCCAGCAGCTTAGGTACCATCGGCGAGCAGTACTTC
CASSLGTIGEQYF
>.|TRBJ2-3|TRBV5-6|14|few
TGTGCCAGCAGCTTGGGGTCACGGACAGATACGCAGTATTTT
CASSLGSRTDTQYF
>TRBD2|TRBJ2-1|TRBV7-9|16|.
TGTGCCAGCAGCTCCTTACGGACTAGCGGCAACAATGAGCAGTTCTTC
CASSSLRTSGNNEQFF
>TRBD1|TRBJ1-2|TRBV5-4|13|.
TGTGCCAGTAAGACAGGGGGCGCGATTGGCTACACCTTC
CASKTGGAIGYTF
>.|TRBJ1-5|TRBV30|15|few
TGTGCCTGGAGTTTCGTTACAGGGAACAATCAGCCCCAGCATTTT
CAWSFVTGNNQPQHF
>.|TRBJ1-2|TRBV2|15|.
TGTGCCAGCAGTGAACCCGGGTATGAGGCGCGTGGCTACACCTTC
CASSEPGYEARGYTF
>TRBD2|TRBJ2-1|TRBV12-3/TRBV12-4|12|.
TGTGCCAGCACTAGCGGGAACGATGAGCAGTTCTTC
CASTSGNDEQFF
>TRBD2|TRBJ2-7|TRBV6-5|13|.
TGTGCCAGCAGCGCTAGCGGGAGTTACGAGCAGTACTTC
CASSASGSYEQYF
>.|TRBJ2-1|TRBV9|16|once
TGTGCCAGCAGCGTAGACGGGGGAAGCTCCTACAATGAGCAGTTCTTC
CASSVDGGSSYNEQFF
>.|TRBJ1-1|TRBV4-2|14|.
TGTGCCAGCAGCCCACCGGGGGGCTATACTGAAGCTTTCTTT
CASSPPGGYTEAFF
>.|TRBJ2-7|TRBV27|15|few
TGTGCCAGCAGTTTATCTTCAGGCCGTACCTACGAGCAGTACTTC
CASSLSSGRTYEQYF
>.|TRBJ1-3|TRBV28|16|.
TGTGCCAGCAGTGTAGGTGTCAGGGGAAAGGGAAACACCATATATTTT
CASSVGVRGKGNTIYF
>TRBD1|TRBJ1-5|TRBV15|18|once
TGTGCCACCAGCAGAGATCGAACAGGGGTTTGGGGCAATCAGCCCCAGCATTTT
CATSRDRTGVWGNQPQHF
>TRBD1|TRBJ1-1|TRBV18|15|.
TGTGCCAGCTCCGGGGGTTCAGGGGGTATCACTGAAGCTTTCTTT
CASSGGSGGITEAFF
>.|TRBJ1-4|TRBV24-1|11|.
TGTGCCACCAGTGGCGGGGACAAACTGTTTTTT
CATSGGDKLFF
>TRBD2|TRBJ2-1|TRBV5-1|14|.
TGCGCCAGCAGCTTTGCTAGCGGGACCGAGGAGCAGTTCTTC
CASSFASGTEEQFF
>.|TRBJ2-7|TRBV7-2|13|.
TGTGCCAGCAGCTTCGCCACGGCCTACGAGCAGTACTTC
CASSFATAYEQYF
>.|TRBJ2-2|TRBV7-2|17|.
TGTGCCAGCAGCCCGCCGGGGTGGGAGGAGAACACCGGGGAGCTGTTTTTT
CASSPPGWEENTGELFF
>.|TRBJ2-1|TRBV4-1|12|.
TGCGCCAGCAGCCACCTGTGGCAGGGTTTGTTCTTC
CASSHLWQGLFF
>.|TRBJ1-2|TRBV11-2|13|.
TGTGCCAGCAGCTCGGGGGTTAACTATGGCTACACCTTC
CASSSGVNYGYTF
>.|TRBJ1-4|TRBV7-9|16|.
TGTGCCAGCAGCTTAGGGCAGGGGAACACTAATGAAAAACTGTTTTTT
CASSLGQGNTNEKLFF
>TRBD2|TRBJ2-3|TRBV9|14|.
TGTGCCAGCAGCGCCCCAGGACTAGAGGATACGCAGTATTTT
CASSAPGLEDTQYF
>.|TRBJ1-3|TRBV19|13|.
TGTGCCAGTAGTATGGGGGGGTCGGACACCATATATTTT
CASSMGGSDTIYF
>.|TRBJ1-2|TRBV28|13|.
TGTGCCAGCAGTTTACAGGTCCGGCAAAGCTACACCTTC
CASSLQVRQSYTF
>.|TRBJ2-5|TRBV6-5|13|.
TGTGCCAGCAGGGCGGGGTGGCAAGAGACCCAGTACTTC
CASRAGWQETQYF
>TRBD2|TRBJ2-1|TRBV11-3|23|once
TGTGCCAGCAGCTTAGAACTTCCGGCGTGGGGGACTAGCGGACAAATTAACTACAATGAGCAGTTCTTC
CASSLELPAWGTSGQINYNEQFF
>.|TRBJ1-3|TRBV6-2/TRBV6-3|17|.
TGTGCCAGCAGCCCCTGGGGAGGTCCCTACTCTGGAAACACCATATATTTT
CASSPWGGPYSGNTIYF
>.|TRBJ1-1|TRBV6-2/TRBV6-3|14|.
TGTGCCAGCAGTCGGACAGTAATGAACACTGAAGCTTTCTTT
CASSRTVMNTEAFF
>TRBD2|TRBJ2-4|TRBV14|17|.
TGTGCCAGCAGTCGGCGGGAGAGGATCCTAGCCAAAAACATTCAGTACTTC
CASSRRERILAKNIQYF
>.|TRBJ2-2|TRBV9|16|few
TGTGCCAGCAGCCCATCCCTCCCGGGGAACACCGGGGAGCTGTTTTTT
CASSPSLPGNTGELFF
>TRBD1|TRBJ2-7|TRBV7-2|15|.
TGTGCCAGCAGCTTGGAAGGGACAGGGGCTAGAGAGCAGTACTTC
CASSLEGTGAREQYF
>.|TRBJ1-1|TRBV9|15|.
TGTGCCAGCAGCGTAGACTCAGGTACGAACACTGAAGCTTTCTTT
CASSVDSGTNTEAFF
>TRBD1|TRBJ2-5|TRBV28|15|.
TGTGCCAGCAGCCGTGGACAGGGTGGATGGGAGACCCAGTACTTC
CASSRGQGGWETQYF
>.|TRBJ2-7|TRBV19|17|.
TGTGCCAGTAGTATAGATGGGGGCCCCGGGACACCATACGAGCAGTACTTC
CASSIDGGPGTPYEQYF
>TRBD2|TRBJ2-3|TRBV4-1|16|.
TGCGCCAGCAGCCAAGATAGCGGGTCCCCCACAGATACGCAGTATTTT
CASSQDSGSPTDTQYF
>.|TRBJ2-4|TRBV7-9|16|.
TGTGCCAGCAGCTTCCCCCCAAGGGGAGCCAAAAACATTCAGTACTTC
CASSFPPRGAKNIQYF
>.|TRBJ2-5|TRBV10-3|14|.
TGTGCCATCAGTGGGGCGGGCTCACAAGAGACCCAGTACTTC
CAISGAGSQETQYF
>TRBD2|TRBJ2-3|TRBV14|16|once
TGTGCCAGCAGCCAAGTAGCGGGCTCTAGCACAGATACGCAGTATTTT
CASSQVAGSSTDTQYF
>.|TRBJ2-1|TRBV28|14|.
TGTGCCAGCAGCGCTCCAGCGAATTACAATGAGCAGTTCTTC
CASSAPANYNEQFF
>TRBD2|TRBJ2-1|TRBV9|15|.
TGTGCCAGCAGCGTCAGAGCGGGAGGGAACAATGAGCAGTTCTTC
CASSVRAGGNNEQFF
>.|TRBJ2-7|TRBV7-8|12|.
TGTGCCAGCAGCCTACCCCCACAGACCCTGTACTTC
CASSLPPQTLYF